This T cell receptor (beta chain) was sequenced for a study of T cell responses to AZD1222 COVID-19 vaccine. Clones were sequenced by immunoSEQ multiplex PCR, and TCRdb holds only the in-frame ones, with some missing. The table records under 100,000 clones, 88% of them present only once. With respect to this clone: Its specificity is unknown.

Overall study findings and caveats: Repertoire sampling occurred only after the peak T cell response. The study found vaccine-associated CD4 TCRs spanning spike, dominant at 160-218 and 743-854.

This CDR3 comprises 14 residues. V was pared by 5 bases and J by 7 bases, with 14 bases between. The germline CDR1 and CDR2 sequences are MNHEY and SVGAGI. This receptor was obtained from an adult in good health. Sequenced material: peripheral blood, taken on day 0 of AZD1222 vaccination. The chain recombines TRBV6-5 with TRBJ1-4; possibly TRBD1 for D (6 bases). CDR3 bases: TGTGCCAGCAGTCCGGGGGCAGGGAGTGAAAAACTGTTTTTT. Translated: CASSPGAGSEKLFF.